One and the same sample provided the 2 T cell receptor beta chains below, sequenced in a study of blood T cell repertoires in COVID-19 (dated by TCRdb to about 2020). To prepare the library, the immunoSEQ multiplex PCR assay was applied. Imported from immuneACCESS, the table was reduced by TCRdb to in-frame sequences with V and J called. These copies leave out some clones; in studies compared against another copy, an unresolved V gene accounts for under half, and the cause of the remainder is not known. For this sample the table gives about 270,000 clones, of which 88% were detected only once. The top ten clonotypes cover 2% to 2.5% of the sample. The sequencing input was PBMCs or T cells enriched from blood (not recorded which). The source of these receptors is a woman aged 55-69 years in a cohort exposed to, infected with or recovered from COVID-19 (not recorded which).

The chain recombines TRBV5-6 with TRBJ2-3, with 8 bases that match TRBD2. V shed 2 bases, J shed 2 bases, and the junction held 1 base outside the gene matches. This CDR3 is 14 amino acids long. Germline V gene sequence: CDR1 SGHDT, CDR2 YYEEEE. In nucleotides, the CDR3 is TGTGCCAGCAGCTTTAGCGGGGCCACAGATACGCAGTATTTT. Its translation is CASSFSGATDTQYF.

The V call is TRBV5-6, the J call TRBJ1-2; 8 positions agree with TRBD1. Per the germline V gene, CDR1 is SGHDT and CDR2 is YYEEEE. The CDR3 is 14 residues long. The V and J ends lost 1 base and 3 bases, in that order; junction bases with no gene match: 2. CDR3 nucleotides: TGTGCCAGCAGCTTGTACAGGGGGGACTATGGCTACACCTTC. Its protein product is CASSLYRGDYGYTF.